This T cell receptor beta chain was recovered during a study of cytomegalovirus exposure and HLA in healthy donors. Turning to the study itself: Sequencing of roughly 180 million T cells in an earlier analysis found 120 million or so unique TCR beta sequences. General study results and limits: The authors later found HLA-associated TCR beta chains more clonally expanded than equally common others. Later analysis demonstrated an association between a missense DCLRE1C variant and TCR beta V- and J-gene trimming. Some V segments, including TRBV6-2 and TRBV6-3, were excluded as indistinguishable.

CDR1 LNHDA and CDR2 SQIVND come from the germline V gene (reference sequence). The V end was cut by 0 bases, the J end by 1 base, with 4 bases between. This CDR3 has 13 residues. Researchers ran the PCR with 60 Vbeta and 13 Jbeta primers. The assay was immunoSEQ multiplex PCR, and TCRdb's table has in-frame clones only and misses some. The sample contains around 200,000 clones, 60% to 85% of which appear only once. Regarding this clone: Its specificity is unknown.

The specimen sequenced was PBMCs. This clonotype originated in a male donor in good health and CMV-seronegative. The gene calls are TRBV19 and TRBJ2-7, with D uncertain. The CDR3 sequence: CASSIEYSYEQYF. The DNA of the CDR3 is TGTGCCAGTAGTATAGAATATTCCTACGAGCAGTACTTC.